The clone carrying this T cell receptor (beta chain) came up a few times. Its matching antigen is unknown. The sample comes from a study of T-cell memory formation after mild COVID-19. Study observations and caveats: Nothing showed for sure that second-wave clones peaking on day 37 were SARS-CoV-2 specific. The study found balanced CD4/CD8 in clones contracting day 15 to 85 and a CD4+ lean in later expanders.

Germline V lookup: CDR1 SGHRS, CDR2 YFSETQ. Trimming took 0 bases from V and 10 from J; bases not matched to a gene: 6. The CDR3 totals 14 residues. Constant-segment-primed 5'RACE gave TCR alpha and TCR beta cDNA libraries with sample barcodes and UMIs. One entry per CDR3 protein, called by TCRdb with MiXCR from the 5' RACE reads. There are 250,000 to 300,000 distinct CDR3 sequences in the sample; 15% to 20% occur only once, and roughly 24% lies in the top ten. The sequence was collected from a man aged 18 to 30 who had mild COVID-19 (a few samples of this study predate the infection). Cell type and time point are not known. The chain is built from TRBV5-1 and TRBJ1-4; 7 nucleotides line up with TRBD1. Sequences were obtained from PBMCs or a T cell subset sorted from them (not recorded which). The CDR3 DNA reads as TGCGCCAGCAGCTTGGGACAGGGAATGGGAAAACTGTTTTTT. It is translated as CASSLGQGMGKLFF.